The next 21 T cell receptor beta chains were all read from a single sample in a study of blood T cell repertoires in COVID-19. Clones were read by immunoSEQ multiplex PCR, and TCRdb kept only the in-frame ones, dropping some. The sample includes approximately 180,000 clones, around 82% seen only once; the top ten take under 6.5%. The sample taken for sequencing was PBMCs or T cells enriched from blood (not recorded which). The source is a woman in her fifties or sixties with acute COVID-19.

The chain recombines TRBV14 with TRBJ1-4; D may be TRBD1 (6 bases). In germline, CDR1 is SGHDN, CDR2 FVKESK. The CDR3 loop spans 13 amino acids. Trimming removed 1 base from V and 8 bases from J, with 8 bases in between. The CDR3 sequence: CASSQVRGEKLFF. The CDR3 region has the DNA TGTGCCAGCAGCCAAGTAAGGGGGGAAAAACTGTTTTTT. Complete variable domain (other parts from reference TRBV14 and TRBJ1-4): EAGVTQFPSHSVIEKGQTVTLRCDPISGHDNLYWYRRVMGKEIKFLLHFVKESKQDESGMPNNRFLAERTGGTYSTLKVQPAELEDSGVYFCASSQVRGEKLFFGSGTQLSVL.

The V call is TRBV5-1, the J call TRBJ1-1; 9 nucleotides align to TRBD1. This CDR3 spans 14 amino acids. Germline V CDR1 and CDR2: SGHRS, YFSETQ. V shed 2 bases and J 4 bases; nucleotides not matched to a gene: 3. Written as DNA, the CDR3 is TGCGCCAGCAGCTTCGACAGGGGGGGCACTGAAGCTTTCTTT. Translating it yields CASSFDRGGTEAFF.

This clone was picked up one time. V gene TRBV30 combines with J gene TRBJ2-3, with 8 bases that match TRBD1. CDR3 length: 15 residues. Germline trimming cut 2 bases from V and 2 bases from J; bases unmatched to any gene: 6. Germline CDR1 is GTSNPN and CDR2 is SVGIG (reference sequence). The CDR3 region has the DNA TGTGCCTGGAGTCCGGGACAGGACCCCACAGATACGCAGTATTTT. Translated, it gives CAWSPGQDPTDTQYF. Combining the CDR3 with reference TRBV30 and TRBJ2-3 gives the whole variable domain SQTIHQWPATLVQPVGSPLSLECTVEGTSNPNLYWYRQAAGRGLQLLFYSVGIGQISSEVPQNLSASRPQDRQFILSSKKLLLSDSGFYLCAWSPGQDPTDTQYFGPGTRLTVL.

The chain employs TRBV27 and TRBJ2-6; D perhaps matches TRBD2 (7 bases). The CDR3 contains 17 residues. V was pared by 6 bases and J by 4 bases, with 19 bases between. The germline gives CDR1 MNHEY, CDR2 SMNVEV (reference sequence). The CDR3 DNA reads as TGTGCCAGCAGCCTTGGGAGGGGGGACTCCGGGGCCAACGTCCTGACTTTC. The encoded protein is CASSLGRGDSGANVLTF.

Only a few counts were recorded for this clone. The CDR3 bases are TGTGCCAGTCACTACGGACAGGGAGGACGCAATCAGCCCCAGCATTTT. It yields the protein CASHYGQGGRNQPQHF. The chain joins TRBV19 to TRBJ1-5, with TRBD1 identical over 8 bases. The CDR3 length is 16 residues. The trim removed 8 bases at V and 2 bases at J, leaving 11 bases unmatched. Per the germline V gene, CDR1 is LNHDA and CDR2 is SQIVND (reference sequence).

V and J are TRBV2 and TRBJ1-1; the match to TRBD1 covers 7 bases. V lost 4 bases, J lost 1 base, and 6 bases stayed unmatched. The V gene's germline CDR1 is SNHLY and CDR2 FYNNEI. The CDR3 is made up of 15 amino acids. DNA for the CDR3: TGTGCCAGCAGTGCCGAGACAGGGTGGAACACTGAAGCTTTCTTT. Protein sequence: CASSAETGWNTEAFF.

The chain has TRBV5-1 and TRBJ2-7; D may be TRBD1 (5 bases). Between the trimmed V and J ends, which lost 0 bases and 5 bases, there was a span of 12 bases. The CDR3 runs 14 residues. Germline assignment: CDR1 SGHRS and CDR2 YFSETQ. The CDR3 sequence: CASSLGQTHDEQYV. CDR3 DNA sequence: TGCGCCAGCAGCTTGGGACAGACTCATGACGAGCAGTACGTC.

The V gene is TRBV6-5, the J gene TRBJ1-2; D remains ambiguous. V was cut by 3 bases and J by 8 bases, with 16 bases left in between. CDR1 MNHEY and CDR2 SVGAGI come from the germline V gene. This CDR3 is 14 amino acids long. The CDR3 bases are TGTGCCAGCAGTTATAACATACGCGGGGTAGGCTACACCTTC. Its translation: CASSYNIRGVGYTF.

The chain employs TRBV5-4 and TRBJ1-4; 7 bases are a match to TRBD1. After removal of 3 bases from V and 5 bases from J, the junction contained 7 bases not matched to a gene. Germline V gene lookup returns CDR1 SGHNT and CDR2 YYREEE (reference sequence). This CDR3 has 15 residues. The CDR3 loop reads CASSSRQGRNEKLFF. The CDR3 DNA reads TGTGCCAGCAGCTCCAGACAGGGTCGGAATGAAAAACTGTTTTTT.

CDR3 sequence: CAWSIPGATNEKLFF. The CDR3 nucleotides are TGTGCCTGGAGTATCCCAGGGGCAACTAATGAAAAACTGTTTTTT. The chain combines TRBV30 with TRBJ1-4, with D perhaps matching TRBD1 (6 bases). V lost 2 bases and J 0 bases, leaving 10 bases between the germline ends. Germline CDR1 GTSNPN, CDR2 SVGIG (reference sequence). The length of the CDR3 is 15 residues.

This chain joins TRBV6-5 and TRBJ2-1; the match to TRBD1 covers 7 bases. CDR1 is MNHEY and CDR2 is SVGAGI in the germline V gene. V lost 4 bases to trimming and J lost 1 base; unmatched junction nucleotides: 7. The CDR3 contains 16 residues. The CDR3 loop reads CASSWQGVASYNEQFF. The DNA for the CDR3 is TGTGCCAGCAGTTGGCAGGGGGTGGCATCCTACAATGAGCAGTTCTTC.

The genes are TRBV5-5 and TRBJ2-5; D may be TRBD1 (6 bases). CDR3 length: 17 residues. Germline-derived CDR1 and CDR2 are SGHKS and YYEKEE (reference sequence). Trimming removed 2 bases at V and 7 bases at J, with 24 bases between. The CDR3 is CASSLSTLQGPETTQYF. In DNA, the CDR3 is TGTGCCAGCAGCTTATCGACCCTCCAGGGGCCCGAGACGACCCAGTACTTC.

This clone was seen just once. The V gene is TRBV3-1 (or the pseudogene TRBV3-2), the J gene TRBJ1-1, with D maybe TRBD1 (6 bases). CDR1 and CDR2 from the germline V gene are LGHDT and YNNKEL (reference sequence). Trimming removed 2 bases from V and 5 bases from J, with 18 bases in between. This CDR3 has 16 residues. CDR3 region: CASSQKYGGEGTEAFF. The DNA for the CDR3 is TGTGCCAGCAGCCAAAAATATGGGGGCGAGGGGACTGAAGCTTTCTTT.

The J gene is TRBJ2-7, the V gene TRBV28; tentatively, D is TRBD1 (6 bases). CDR1 and CDR2 (germline): MDHEN, SYDVKM. The V gene lost 6 bases and the J gene lost 2 bases, with 11 bases spanning the gap. The CDR3 loop spans 13 amino acids. In DNA form, the CDR3 reads TGTGCCAGCAGGCAGGACAGTCCCTACGAGCAGTACGTC. Protein: CASRQDSPYEQYV.

The rearrangement uses TRBV12-3 or TRBV12-4 and TRBJ2-7; no definite D call. Trimming removed 3 bases at V and 4 bases at J, with 7 bases between. The CDR3 consists of 12 residues. In nucleotides, the CDR3 is TGTGCCAGCAGTTTGAGTTTTTACGAGCAGTACGTC. This sequence encodes CASSLSFYEQYV.

About this clone itself: At one end the junction does not follow the germline gene, possibly because of a read error. The genes are TRBV6-5 and TRBJ2-7, with TRBD1 as a possible D gene (6 bases). Germline-derived CDR1 and CDR2 are MNHEY and SVGAGI. The CDR3 has 15 residues. In nucleotides, the CDR3 is TGTGCGAGCAGTCCGGGACAAGGAAGGCCCTACGAGCAGTACTTC. As protein: CASSPGQGRPYEQYF.

The J gene is TRBJ1-5, the V gene TRBV4-3; no clear D gene. The CDR3 spans 15 residues. The germline V gene encodes CDR1 LGHNA and CDR2 YSLEER. The V and J ends lost 0 bases and 5 bases respectively, with 11 bases between them. The CDR3 is CASSQDGGEYQPQHF. CDR3 DNA sequence: TGCGCCAGCAGCCAAGATGGCGGAGAGTATCAGCCCCAGCATTTT.

The chain combines TRBV15 with TRBJ1-6; D is possibly TRBD1 (6 bases). The V end lost 0 bases, the J end lost 6 bases, and 9 bases lay between the germline ends. Germline V CDR1 and CDR2: LNHNV, YYDKDF (reference sequence). This CDR3 comprises 15 residues. In DNA form, the CDR3 reads TGTGCCACCAGCAGAGACAGGGGCTCTAATTCACCCCTCCACTTT. Protein product: CATSRDRGSNSPLHF.

The CDR3, as DNA: TGTGCCTGGAGTGGGGGGGGGAATGAGCAGTTCTTC. This gives the protein CAWSGGGNEQFF. This chain connects TRBV30 to TRBJ2-1; 7 nucleotides align to TRBD2. CDR3 length equals 12 residues. CDR1 and CDR2 from the germline V gene are GTSNPN and SVGIG (reference sequence). V gave up 1 base and J gave up 7 bases; unmatched junction bases: 1.

V is TRBV5-4 and J is TRBJ2-2, with a weak D call TRBD1 (6 bases). The V gene's germline CDR1 is SGHNT and CDR2 YYREEE (reference sequence). Between the trimmed V and J ends, which lost 4 bases and 0 bases, there was a span of 13 bases. The CDR3 loop spans 16 amino acids. The CDR3 DNA is TGTGCCAGCAGCCCAGGGGTAATAACGAACACCGGGGAGCTGTTTTTT. Translating it yields CASSPGVITNTGELFF.

The V call is TRBV6-6, the J call TRBJ1-2; D is undetermined. Germline assignment: CDR1 MNHNY and CDR2 SVGAGI (reference sequence). Trimming pared 2 bases from V and 0 bases from J, leaving 10 bases between. CDR3 size: 15 residues. The CDR3 reads CASSYTGRSNYGYTF. CDR3 nucleotides: TGTGCCAGCAGTTACACGGGTCGTTCTAACTATGGCTACACCTTC.